The 9 T cell receptor beta chains in this list originate from one sample, sequenced in a study of regulatory T cells in long-lasting Graves disease (dated by TCRdb to the early 2020s). Library method: multiplex PCR. The sequencer was an Illumina HiSeq 4000. To build TCR beta libraries, CDR3 regions were amplified by Arm-PCR using iRepertoire HTBI primers. TCRdb reworked the public reads: Q25 trimming with fastp, MiXCR clone assembly, productive beta chains retained. Merged by CDR3 protein, the rows form single entries marked with the most common genes and DNA. Present in this sample are some 220,000 distinct CDR3 sequences, around a fifth of which were seen just once. The ten biggest clones cover about 11% of the sample. The time point label for this specimen denotes: newly diagnosed GD, antithyroid drugs for less than 3 months. RNA was extracted from PBMCs in TRIzol for both TCR sequencing and RNA sequencing.

The same data also went into a second study, on T cells in Graves' hyperthyroidism and ophthalmopathy.

The material was peripheral blood mononuclear cells (PBMCs), obtained at new diagnosis, from a patient treated with antithyroid drugs. The receptors derive from a woman younger than 45 with Graves disease. Donor details come from another sample of the same person, matched by shared clones.

Comments on this clonotype: A read error likely explains this, since a far larger clone differs by one base. In this CDR3 the conserved last residue, phenylalanine or tryptophan, is missing, so a read error is likely. The CDR3 DNA reads TGTGCCAGCAGTTTTGCGAGAGGGAACACTGAAGCTTTCCTT. It yields the protein CASSFARGNTEAFL. The J gene is TRBJ2-3, the V gene TRBV12-3 or TRBV12-4; D not certain. The J call may be in error: the DNA end matches TRBJ1-1 better. The length of the CDR3 is 14 residues.

This clonotype was seen repeatedly, ten times or more. This rearrangement joins TRBV3-1 to TRBJ1-2; D ambiguous. The CDR3 covers 17 residues. Trimming shortened V by 0 bases and J by 2 bases, and 16 bases separated the two germline ends. Germline values: CDR1 LGHDT, CDR2 YNNKEL (reference sequence). In nucleotides, the CDR3 is TGTGCCAGCAGCCAAGAAGGCTGGATCTCGGCGAACTATGGCTACACCTTC. As protein: CASSQEGWISANYGYTF.

This clonotype was recorded many times. CDR3 in DNA: TGTGCCAGCAGGACTAGCGGGGGCACAGATACGCAGTATTTT. Protein product: CASRTSGGTDTQYF. The chain carries TRBV28 and TRBJ2-3; 11 nucleotides agree with TRBD2. The CDR3 spans 14 residues. With 6 bases clipped from V and 1 base from J, the junction kept 0 bases outside the gene matches. Germline V lookup: CDR1 MDHEN, CDR2 SYDVKM.

This clonotype was observed at least ten times. A read error may account for a junction end that differs from germline. This sequence joins TRBV12-3 or TRBV12-4 and TRBJ1-2; 7 bases map to TRBD1. This CDR3 is built from 13 residues. The CDR3 reads CASSLDRVYGYTF. The CDR3 nucleotides are TGTGCCAGCAGCTTAGACAGGGTCTATGGCTACACCTTC.

This clonotype has a count of ten or more. The chain carries TRBV5-1 and TRBJ1-6; D may be TRBD1 (5 bases). The germline V gene has CDR1 SGHRS and CDR2 YFSETQ. Trimming removed 2 bases from V and 1 base from J, with 10 bases in between. The CDR3 is 16 amino acids. CDR3 amino acids: CASSFREGSYNSPLHF. Here the CDR3 DNA reads TGCGCCAGCAGCTTCAGGGAAGGATCCTATAATTCACCCCTCCACTTT.

As concerns this clonotype: Only one base separates this from a far larger clonotype, so it likely reflects a read error. The CDR3 carries no conserved terminal phenylalanine or tryptophan, so it likely arises from a read error. V usage is TRBV28 and J usage is TRBJ1-5; 7 nucleotides match TRBD1. Germline values: CDR1 MDHEN, CDR2 SYDVKM. There are 14 residues in the CDR3. With V trimmed by 5 bases and J by 9 bases, 10 bases remained unmatched. The CDR3 loop reads CASSPGTARWPQHL. CDR3 bases: TGTGCCAGCAGTCCCGGGACAGCCCGATGGCCCCAGCATCTT.

In its sample, this clonotype was seen many times. The V gene is TRBV11-3, the J gene TRBJ2-2; D might be TRBD1 (6 bases). CDR3 length: 17 residues. Trimming stripped 4 bases from V and 8 bases from J, with 23 bases between. The germline V gene encodes CDR1 SGHNT and CDR2 YENEEA. DNA for the CDR3: TGTGCCAGCAGCTCCCCCCGGACAGAGAGGTTGGGAGGGGAGCTGTTTTTT. Translating gives CASSSPRTERLGGELFF.

The V and J genes are TRBV28 and TRBJ1-2, with a weak D call TRBD1 (6 bases). Germline V CDR1 and CDR2: MDHEN, SYDVKM. Trimming took off 2 bases at V and 8 bases at J, with 12 bases between the two ends. The CDR3 length is 13 residues. CDR3 sequence (DNA): TGTGCCAGCAGTTTAGTGGGGGCGCGGGGCTACACCTTC. Residues: CASSLVGARGYTF.

This clonotype was found many times. The chain joins TRBV28 to TRBJ2-5, with D possibly being TRBD1 or TRBD2 (6 bases each). Germline loops: CDR1 MDHEN, CDR2 SYDVKM. With 3 bases removed from V and 0 bases from J, the gap between germline ends came to 8 bases. CDR3 size: 14 residues. The DNA for the CDR3 is TGTGCCAGCAGTTTCGGGGGCTACCAAGAGACCCAGTACTTC. It codes for CASSFGGYQETQYF. Supplemented by reference TRBV28 and TRBJ2-5, the full variable domain reads DVKVTQSSRYLVKRTGEKVFLECVQDMDHENMFWYRQDPGLGLRLIYFSYDVKMKEKGDIPEGYSVSREKKERFSLILESASTNQTSMYLCASSFGGYQETQYFGPGTRLLVL.